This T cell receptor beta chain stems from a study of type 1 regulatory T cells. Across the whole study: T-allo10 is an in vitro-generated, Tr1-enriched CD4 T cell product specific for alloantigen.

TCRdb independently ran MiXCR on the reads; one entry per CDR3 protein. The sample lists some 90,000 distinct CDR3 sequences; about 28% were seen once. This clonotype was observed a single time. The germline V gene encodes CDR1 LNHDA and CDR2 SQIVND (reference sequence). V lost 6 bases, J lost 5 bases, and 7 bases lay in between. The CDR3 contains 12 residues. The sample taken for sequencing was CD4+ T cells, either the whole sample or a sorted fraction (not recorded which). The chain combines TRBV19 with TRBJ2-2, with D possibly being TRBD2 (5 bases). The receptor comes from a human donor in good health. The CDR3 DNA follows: TGTGCCAGTAGATGGAGGACCGGGGAGCTGTTTTTT. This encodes CASRWRTGELFF.